Below, 19 T cell receptor beta chains from the same sample are listed, as sequenced in a study of T cell responses to AZD1222 COVID-19 vaccine. The repertoire was sequenced with immunoSEQ multiplex PCR; TCRdb's copy has only in-frame clones and lacks some. Seen here are 150,000 to 200,000 clones, just over 90% observed once, and the top ten hold 3% to 5%. The material sequenced was peripheral blood, taken on day 0 of AZD1222 vaccination. The receptors were gathered from an adult in good health.

The chain uses TRBV10-1 and TRBJ2-2; 8 bases map to TRBD2. From germline, CDR1 is WNHNN and CDR2 SYGVQD (reference sequence). With 4 bases clipped from V and 4 bases from J, the junction kept 5 bases outside the gene matches. This CDR3 spans 15 amino acids. Here the CDR3 DNA reads TGCGCCAGCAGTGGTAGCGGGACGGGCACCGGGGAGCTGTTTTTT. Residues: CASSGSGTGTGELFF.

This clone was observed once. J is TRBJ2-3 and V is TRBV11-2, with a possible D match to TRBD2 (5 bases). This CDR3 is built from 16 residues. The germline gives CDR1 SGHAT, CDR2 FQNNGV. Trimming stripped 2 bases from V and 4 bases from J, with 16 bases between. The CDR3 spells CASSLPGWQPADTQYF. CDR3 DNA sequence: TGTGCCAGCAGCTTACCGGGATGGCAACCGGCAGATACGCAGTATTTT.

In this sample, this clone turned up once. V and J are TRBV4-1 and TRBJ2-5, with D perhaps TRBD1 or TRBD2 (5 bases each). CDR3 length: 17 amino acids. Trimming left V 4 bases short and J 5 bases short, with 23 bases between. Germline V gives CDR1 MGHRA, CDR2 YSYEKL. CDR3 region: CASSPLALGDGMETQYF. The CDR3 DNA reads as TGCGCCAGCAGCCCCTTGGCTCTGGGGGACGGGATGGAGACCCAGTACTTC.

The V and J genes are TRBV6-5 and TRBJ2-2, with 8 positions matching TRBD2. Trimming removed 6 bases from V and 5 bases from J; junction bases left unmatched: 11. Germline loops: CDR1 MNHEY, CDR2 SVGAGI. This CDR3 is built from 16 residues. The chain's CDR3 is CASSYAGGPRTGELFF. In nucleotides, the CDR3 is TGTGCCAGCAGCTACGCGGGAGGCCCGCGGACCGGGGAGCTGTTTTTT.

V usage is TRBV3-1 (or the pseudogene TRBV3-2) and J usage is TRBJ2-3; D is perhaps TRBD1 (7 bases). Trimming took off 2 bases at V and 9 bases at J, with 15 bases between the two ends. The CDR3 length is 14 residues. Germline lookup yields CDR1 LGHDT and CDR2 YNNKEL (reference sequence). CDR3 sequence (DNA): TGTGCCAGCAGCCAATCCGGGGGACAGCGGACGCAGTATTTT. Translating it yields CASSQSGGQRTQYF.

The chain has TRBV27 and TRBJ1-2; perhaps TRBD1 as D (6 bases). The CDR3 is 17 amino acids. The germline V gene encodes CDR1 MNHEY and CDR2 SMNVEV (reference sequence). V lost 4 bases and J lost 5, with 23 bases in between. The DNA of the CDR3 is TGTGCCAGCAGTTACCGGGACAAGATACTATCCCGGTATGGCTACACCTTC. This translates into CASSYRDKILSRYGYTF.

The chain uses TRBV6-5 and TRBJ2-7; 7 bases are a match to TRBD2. The J segment lost 1 base and the V segment lost 1 base, leaving 4 bases of the junction unmatched. The germline CDR1 and CDR2 sequences are MNHEY and SVGAGI. The CDR3 totals 15 residues. CDR3 bases: TGTGCCAGCAGTTACTGGTCGGGAGGATCCTACGAGCAGTACTTC. As protein: CASSYWSGGSYEQYF.

This chain joins TRBV27 and TRBJ1-5; D gene unclear. There are 14 residues in the CDR3. CDR1 and CDR2 (germline): MNHEY, SMNVEV (reference sequence). The V and J ends lost 3 bases and 5 bases respectively, with 11 bases between them. In DNA form, the CDR3 reads TGTGCCAGCAGTTTTTCCGGTCGCTATCAGCCCCAGCATTTT. It specifies CASSFSGRYQPQHF.

The rearrangement uses TRBV29-1 and TRBJ1-1; TRBD1 matches 9 bases. The CDR3 has 13 residues. Germline V lookup: CDR1 SQVTM, CDR2 ANQGSEA. The J segment lost 6 bases and the V segment lost 4 bases, leaving 6 bases of the junction unmatched. In DNA form, the CDR3 reads TGCAGCGTTGCGGGACAGGGAGGAGCTGAAGCTTTCTTT. Translating gives CSVAGQGGAEAFF.

This chain links TRBV11-2 with TRBJ1-6; 10 nucleotides align to TRBD1. This CDR3 comprises 18 residues. Germline V CDR1 and CDR2: SGHAT, FQNNGV. Trimming removed 1 base from V and 0 bases from J; junction bases left unmatched: 3. CDR3 bases: TGTGCCAGCAGCTTAGGGGGACAGGGGAGCTCCTATAATTCACCCCTCCACTTT. It translates to CASSLGGQGSSYNSPLHF.

This clone turned up a few times. The chain joins TRBV6-4 to TRBJ2-3; 13 nucleotides align to TRBD2. This CDR3 is 15 amino acids long. J was trimmed by 4 bases and V by 4 bases; bases with no gene match: 2. The V gene's germline CDR1 is MRHNA and CDR2 SNTAGT. CDR3 DNA: TGTGCCAGCAGTGGGACTAGCGGGAGCCCAGATACGCAGTATTTT. Its translation is CASSGTSGSPDTQYF.

The V and J genes are TRBV19 and TRBJ1-2; D might be TRBD1 (6 bases). The germline V gene has CDR1 LNHDA and CDR2 SQIVND (reference sequence). The CDR3 totals 16 residues. V was cut by 7 bases and J by 3 bases, with 21 bases left in between. The CDR3 loop is CASIPDSGRAYYGYTF. The CDR3 region has the DNA TGTGCCAGTATCCCGGACAGCGGCAGGGCGTACTATGGCTACACCTTC.

This clone was observed once. The chain is built from TRBV11-2 and TRBJ2-7; tentatively, D is TRBD2 (5 bases). Germline V gene sequence: CDR1 SGHAT, CDR2 FQNNGV. Trimming pared 3 bases from V and 3 bases from J, leaving 9 bases between. CDR3 size: 13 residues. CDR3 sequence: CASSLDGLYEQYF. The CDR3 DNA is TGTGCCAGCAGCTTGGACGGACTCTACGAGCAGTACTTC.

This chain links TRBV6-6 with TRBJ1-1; D is possibly TRBD1 (5 bases). The germline V and J ends were trimmed by 5 bases and 2 bases, with 15 bases remaining between them. From germline, CDR1 is MNHNY and CDR2 SVGAGI (reference sequence). The length of the CDR3 is 15 residues. CDR3 amino acids: CASSVPKGSNTEAFF. The CDR3 DNA reads as TGTGCCAGCAGTGTCCCCAAGGGGAGTAACACTGAAGCTTTCTTT.

The chain recombines TRBV23-1 with TRBJ1-4, with D perhaps TRBD1 (6 bases). TRBV23-1 carries the ORF label, with uncertain function. The CDR3 is 11 amino acids. CDR3 DNA sequence: TGCTATAAAGTTAGGGGGGAAAAACTGTTTTTT. This encodes CYKVRGEKLFF.

The chain employs TRBV20-1 and TRBJ2-1; D gene unclear. Germline values: CDR1 DFQATT, CDR2 SNEGSKA (reference sequence). The CDR3 runs 15 residues. Trimming pared 3 bases from V and 4 bases from J, leaving 16 bases between. This CDR3 is CSASLALDSYNEQFF. The CDR3 bases are TGCAGTGCTAGTCTTGCACTGGATAGTTACAATGAGCAGTTCTTC.

CDR3 in DNA: TGTGCCAGTAGTATGTTTGTCATGGAAGGGACTGAAGCTTTCTTT. It encodes CASSMFVMEGTEAFF. V usage is TRBV19 and J usage is TRBJ1-1; no definite D call. V was trimmed by 3 bases and J by 5 bases, leaving 16 bases between them. Germline V gene sequence: CDR1 LNHDA, CDR2 SQIVND (reference sequence). The CDR3 totals 15 residues.

This chain uses TRBV6-1 with TRBJ1-5; the D is unclear. The CDR3 loop spans 15 amino acids. The germline gives CDR1 MNHNS, CDR2 SASEGT. Trimming removed 2 bases from V and 0 bases from J, with 8 bases in between. This CDR3 reads CASSEQGNSNQPQHF. CDR3 nucleotides: TGTGCCAGCAGTGAACAAGGGAATAGCAATCAGCCCCAGCATTTT.

The V call is TRBV5-1, the J call TRBJ2-3, with TRBD2 matching 9 bases. This CDR3 spans 14 amino acids. Losses at the gene ends were 6 bases for V and 8 bases for J; bases not matched to a gene: 10. Germline V gene lookup returns CDR1 SGHRS and CDR2 YFSETQ. CDR3 sequence (DNA): TGCGCCAGCAACGTTCGCGGGGGGGCAAGTACGCAGTATTTT. Amino acids: CASNVRGGASTQYF.